Listed here are 8 T cell receptor beta chains from one sample, sequenced in a study of early T cells in non-severe SARS-CoV-2 infection. TCRdb processed the 5' RACE reads anew with MiXCR; each CDR3 protein has one entry. The sample holds fewer than 60,000 distinct CDR3 sequences; over 3.5% are singletons and the top ten take under 6.5%. The sample consisted of whole blood. The receptors stem from an adult who was a healthcare worker with PCR-confirmed SARS-CoV-2 infection or an uninfected control (not recorded which).

This clonotype was picked up many times. The gene calls are TRBV5-8 and TRBJ2-7; no reliable D call. This CDR3 comprises 12 residues. Per germline, CDR1 SGHTS and CDR2 YDEGEE. Between the trimmed V and J ends, which lost 2 bases and 4 bases, there was a span of 7 bases. The CDR3: CASSLDLYEQYF. In DNA form, the CDR3 reads TGTGCCAGCAGCTTAGATCTATACGAGCAGTACTTC.

This clonotype has a count of ten or more. The chain couples TRBV6-2 or TRBV6-3 to TRBJ2-7, with 11 bases lining up with TRBD2. V trimming: 6 bases; J trimming: 3 bases; junction bases outside the gene matches: 4. Germline lookup yields CDR1 MNHEY and CDR2 SVGEGT. The CDR3 extends over 14 amino acids. This CDR3 is CASRMGLADYEQYF. The CDR3 DNA follows: TGTGCCAGCAGAATGGGACTAGCGGACTACGAGCAGTACTTC.

This clonotype was recorded at least ten times. J is TRBJ1-2 and V is TRBV20-1; no firm D call. The V end lost 5 bases, the J end lost 6 bases, and 10 bases lay between the germline ends. Germline lookup yields CDR1 DFQATT and CDR2 SNEGSKA (reference sequence). This CDR3 is 11 amino acids long. The CDR3 DNA reads as TGCAGTGCTTTACCCGAGGATGGCTACACCTTC. Its protein is CSALPEDGYTF.

CDR3 in DNA: TGCGCCAGCAGTAGGGGAATGGAGCAAACTAATGAAAAACTGTTTTTT. Translated, it gives CASSRGMEQTNEKLFF. The chain employs TRBV5-1 and TRBJ1-4, with D possibly being TRBD1 (5 bases). Trimming shortened V by 5 bases and J by 1 base, and 15 bases separated the two germline ends. Germline V gene lookup returns CDR1 SGHRS and CDR2 YFSETQ. The CDR3 runs 16 residues.

This clonotype was observed at least ten times. The chain uses TRBV14 and TRBJ2-1, with no clear D. The germline CDR1 and CDR2 sequences are SGHDN and FVKESK. The CDR3 consists of 16 residues. V shed 5 bases and J shed 6 bases, with 20 bases lying between them. CDR3 loop: CASSVLTSRSSNEQFF. The CDR3 DNA reads TGTGCCAGCAGCGTCCTAACGAGCCGGTCGTCCAATGAGCAGTTCTTC.

This clonotype was seen at least ten times. This rearrangement joins TRBV6-5 to TRBJ1-1; maybe TRBD1 (5 bases). The ends were cut back, 0 bases at V and 6 bases at J, with 14 bases in the middle. This CDR3 spans 15 amino acids. Germline V lookup: CDR1 MNHEY, CDR2 SVGAGI. The CDR3, as DNA: TGTGCCAGCAGTTACTCCGCGGGAGGGGCCGCTGAAGCTTTCTTT. Amino acids: CASSYSAGGAAEAFF.

Ten or more counts support this clonotype. The genes are TRBV24-1 and TRBJ2-1; 8 bases match TRBD1. CDR3 length: 16 residues. J gave up 6 bases and V 2 bases, and 8 bases lay outside the gene matches. Looked up from germline, CDR1 is KGHDR and CDR2 is SFDVKD. For the CDR3, the DNA is TGTGCCACCAGTGATTCTCACACCACAGGGGGCAATGAGCAGTTCTTC. It yields the protein CATSDSHTTGGNEQFF.

Many counts were recorded for this clonotype. The rearrangement uses TRBV24-1 and TRBJ1-1; unclear D gene. Germline assignment: CDR1 KGHDR and CDR2 SFDVKD. V dropped 7 bases and J dropped 4 bases, with 9 bases sitting between them. The CDR3 totals 12 residues. Written as DNA, the CDR3 is TGTGCCACCAGGGGAGGAGGCACTGAAGCTTTCTTT. It yields the protein CATRGGGTEAFF.